These 9 T cell receptor beta chains came from one sample sequenced in a study of cytomegalovirus exposure and HLA in healthy donors. PCR involved 60 Vbeta and 13 Jbeta primers. The data were produced by immunoSEQ multiplex PCR, yet TCRdb's version contains in-frame clones alone and is incomplete. This table has some 190,000 clones, 81% appearing once. The sequenced sample consisted of PBMCs. Source of these receptors: a man aged 18-30 years in good health and CMV-seronegative.

About this clone itself: The junction and the germline gene differ at one end; a read error may be behind it. V usage is TRBV29-1 and J usage is TRBJ2-7; a possible D gene is TRBD2 (5 bases). Germline CDR1 is SQVTM and CDR2 is ANQGSEA. The CDR3 runs 12 residues. CDR3 DNA: TGCAGCGGGACCGAGGGAATCAACGAGCAGTATTTC. Translating gives CSGTEGINEQYF.

This clone showed up just a few times. The genes are TRBV29-1 and TRBJ1-5, with 7 bases matching TRBD1. Germline V gives CDR1 SQVTM, CDR2 ANQGSEA. The CDR3 length is 12 residues. V was pared by 7 bases and J by 8 bases, with 8 bases of the junction left unmatched. CDR3 nucleotides: TGCAGCGCCCTCAACAGGGGTGAGCCCCAGCATTTT. Residues: CSALNRGEPQHF.

The genes are TRBV5-1 and TRBJ2-7; the match to TRBD1 covers 7 bases. CDR1 SGHRS and CDR2 YFSETQ come from the germline V gene. With V trimmed by 0 bases and J by 7 bases, 13 bases remained unmatched. CDR3 length: 16 residues. CDR3 sequence: CASSLVGQALQGEQYF. The CDR3 bases are TGCGCCAGCAGCTTGGTAGGACAGGCACTCCAGGGAGAGCAGTACTTC.

This chain connects TRBV4-1 to TRBJ1-1; D is uncertain. Trimming left V 3 bases short and J 1 base short, with 9 bases between. The CDR3 has 14 residues. Germline V gene lookup returns CDR1 MGHRA and CDR2 YSYEKL. The CDR3 loop is CASSHLTENTEAFF. The CDR3 DNA is TGCGCCAGCAGCCACCTCACAGAGAACACTGAAGCTTTCTTT.

The chain combines TRBV7-3 with TRBJ2-3; tentative D call: TRBD1 (6 bases). This CDR3 spans 14 amino acids. Per the germline V gene, CDR1 is SGHTA and CDR2 is FQGTGA. V was cut by 2 bases and J by 0 bases, with 6 bases left in between. DNA of the CDR3: TGTGCCAGCAGCTTACAGGGGAGCACAGATACGCAGTATTTT. Translation: CASSLQGSTDTQYF.

This clone was seen a few times. This chain joins TRBV19 and TRBJ2-7; 12 positions match TRBD2. The CDR3 consists of 16 residues. The germline V gene has CDR1 LNHDA and CDR2 SQIVND (reference sequence). V dropped 5 bases and J dropped 2; count of bases not matched to a gene: 7. The CDR3 loop is CASSGSRTSGTYEQYF. CDR3 nucleotides: TGTGCCAGTAGTGGTTCCCGGACTAGCGGGACCTACGAGCAGTACTTC.

The gene calls are TRBV14 and TRBJ2-1; a weak D match, TRBD2 (6 bases). Germline assignment: CDR1 SGHDN and CDR2 FVKESK. This CDR3 has 18 residues. With 1 base removed from V and 1 base from J, the gap between germline ends came to 17 bases. In DNA, the CDR3 is TGTGCCAGCAGCCAAGGCCATTTGTACGGGAGATCCTACAATGAGCAGTTCTTC. It specifies CASSQGHLYGRSYNEQFF.

The chain couples TRBV6-5 to TRBJ2-7; D gene unclear. From germline, CDR1 is MNHEY and CDR2 SVGAGI. V shed 2 bases and J shed 0 bases, with 11 bases lying between them. The CDR3 runs 15 residues. For the CDR3, the DNA is TGTGCCAGCAGTTACAGCCCGAAGAGCTCCTACGAGCAGTACTTC. It specifies CASSYSPKSSYEQYF.

The gene calls are TRBV2 and TRBJ1-5, with TRBD1 as a possible D gene (5 bases). Germline-derived CDR1 and CDR2 are SNHLY and FYNNEI. V lost 4 bases and J 6 bases, leaving 13 bases between the germline ends. The CDR3 loop spans 14 amino acids. CDR3 protein: CASSGGARSQPQHF. The CDR3 DNA follows: TGTGCCAGCAGTGGTGGGGCGCGAAGTCAGCCCCAGCATTTT.